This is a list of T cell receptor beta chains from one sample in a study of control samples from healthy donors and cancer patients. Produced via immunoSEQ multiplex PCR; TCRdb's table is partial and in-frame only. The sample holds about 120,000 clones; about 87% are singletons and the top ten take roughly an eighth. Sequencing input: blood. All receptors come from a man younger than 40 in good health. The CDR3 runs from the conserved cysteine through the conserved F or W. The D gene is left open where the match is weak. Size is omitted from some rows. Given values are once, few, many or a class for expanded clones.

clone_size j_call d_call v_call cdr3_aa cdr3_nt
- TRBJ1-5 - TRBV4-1 CASSQSGRGSNQPQHF TGCGCCAGCAGCCAAAGTGGGCGCGGAAGCAATCAGCCCCAGCATTTT
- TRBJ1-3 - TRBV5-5 CASSSNPGTGSGNTIYF TGTGCCAGCAGCTCCAACCCCGGGACGGGCTCTGGAAACACCATATATTTT
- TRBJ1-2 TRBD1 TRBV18 CASSTGQGATSYGYTF TGTGCCAGCTCAACGGGACAGGGGGCGACTTCCTATGGCTACACCTTC
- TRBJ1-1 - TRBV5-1 CASTLMGGSHTEAFF TGCGCCAGCACCTTAATGGGGGGGAGTCACACTGAAGCTTTCTTT
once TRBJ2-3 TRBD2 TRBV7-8 CASSLVAGGFTDTQYF TGTGCCAGCAGCTTAGTAGCGGGGGGCTTCACAGATACGCAGTATTTT
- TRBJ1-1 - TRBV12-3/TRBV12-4 CASSSGTGRAFF TGTGCCAGCAGTTCCGGGACGGGGCGAGCTTTCTTT
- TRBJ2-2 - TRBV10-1 CASSRSGATGELFF TGCGCCAGCAGTCGGTCAGGGGCCACCGGGGAGCTGTTTTTT
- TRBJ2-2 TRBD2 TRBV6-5 CASSYAGGSAGELFF TGTGCCAGCAGTTACGCGGGGGGAAGCGCCGGGGAGCTGTTTTTT
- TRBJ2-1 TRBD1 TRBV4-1 CASSHLDRHNEQFF TGCGCCAGCAGCCACCTGGACAGGCACAATGAGCAGTTCTTC
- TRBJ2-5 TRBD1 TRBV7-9 CASSLGQGEGETQYF TGTGCCAGCAGCTTAGGACAGGGGGAAGGAGAGACCCAGTACTTC
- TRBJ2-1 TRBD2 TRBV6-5 CASPTSGRGNEQFF TGTGCCAGTCCGACTAGCGGGCGGGGCAATGAGCAGTTCTTC
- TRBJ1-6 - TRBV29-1 CSVGPSANSPLHF TGCAGCGTTGGTCCGTCGGCTAATTCACCCCTCCACTTT
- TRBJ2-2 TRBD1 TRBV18 CASSPGQGYTGELFF TGTGCCAGCTCACCGGGACAGGGTTACACCGGGGAGCTGTTTTTT
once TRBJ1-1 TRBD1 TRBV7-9 CASSPAGTGGLLEAFF TGTGCCAGCAGCCCAGCCGGGACAGGGGGACTCCTTGAAGCTTTCTTT
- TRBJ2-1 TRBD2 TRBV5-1 CASSSLAASYNEQFF TGCGCCAGCAGCTCGCTAGCGGCCTCCTACAATGAGCAGTTCTTC
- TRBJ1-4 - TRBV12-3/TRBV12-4 CASSLVLDKLFF TGTGCCAGCAGTTTAGTCCTCGATAAACTGTTTTTT
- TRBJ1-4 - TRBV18 CASSPSTDLNEKLFF TGTGCCAGCTCACCAAGTACAGACCTGAATGAAAAACTGTTTTTT